This T cell receptor beta chain was obtained from a study of blood T cell repertoires in COVID-19. Clones were read by immunoSEQ multiplex PCR, and TCRdb kept only the in-frame ones, dropping some. Here the sample spans about 200,000 clones, 75% to 90% being singletons. This clone was picked up a small number of times. The sequencing input was peripheral blood. The receptor was isolated from a middle-aged man with acute or convalescent COVID-19.

The CDR3 nucleotides read TGCGCCAGCAGCACAGAACCCATGAACACTGAAGCTTTCTTT. Residues: CASSTEPMNTEAFF. This chain uses TRBV5-1 with TRBJ1-1; D is unresolved. This CDR3 has 14 residues. The V end lost 4 bases, the J end lost 0 bases, and 10 bases lay between the germline ends. Germline V gene lookup returns CDR1 SGHRS and CDR2 YFSETQ.